The rows below give T cell receptor beta chains drawn from one sample of a study of T cells in Graves' hyperthyroidism and ophthalmopathy. Each CDR3 protein is one row after TCRdb ran MiXCR on the multiplex PCR reads. The repertoire holds 300,000 to 500,000 distinct CDR3 sequences, with about 15% as singletons. The sample was blood. The receptors stem from a woman younger than 45 with Graves' hyperthyroidism. Each CDR3 is given with its conserved first and last residue. D genes are given only for firm matches. Not every row has a clone size; where given, it reads once, few, many or a size class.

j_gene	abundance	d_gene	v_gene	CDR3nt	CDR3aa
TRBJ1-2	.	TRBD1	TRBV9	TGTGCCAGCAGCATGACAGGGGGCCCCTATGGCTACACCTTC	CASSMTGGPYGYTF
TRBJ2-7	.	.	TRBV6-9	TGTGCCAGCAATAATTTTACCTACACGCAGTCCTACGAGCAGTACTTC	CASNNFTYTQSYEQYF
TRBJ2-7	many	TRBD1	TRBV2	TGTGCCAGCAGACAACAGGGGAGCTCCTACGAGCAGTACTTC	CASRQQGSSYEQYF
TRBJ2-5	.	TRBD2	TRBV20-1	TGCAGTGCCGTAAGAACTGGGACTAGCGCACAAGAGACCCAGTACTTC	CSAVRTGTSAQETQYF
TRBJ2-7	many	.	TRBV2	TGTGCCAGCAGTTTCCAGTCCTACGAGCAGTACTTC	CASSFQSYEQYF
TRBJ1-2	.	.	TRBV7-9	TGTGCCAGCAGCCAAGAGGGCACTCCATTATATGGCTACACCTTC	CASSQEGTPLYGYTF
TRBJ2-3	many	.	TRBV18	TGTGCCAGCTCACCTACAAGGGGAAGCACAGATACGCAGTATTTT	CASSPTRGSTDTQYF
TRBJ1-5	few	TRBD1	TRBV20-1	TGCAGTGCAGGACAGGGAGCTCAGCCCCAGCATTTT	CSAGQGAQPQHF
TRBJ2-1	.	.	TRBV5-4	TGTGCCAGCAGCTTTGGGGCAGACAATGAGCAGTTCTTC	CASSFGADNEQFF
TRBJ2-1	.	TRBD2	TRBV7-8	TGTGCCAGCAGCTTACCTAGCGGGAGGGCCGGTGAGCAGTTCTTC	CASSLPSGRAGEQFF
TRBJ2-1	.	.	TRBV5-8	TGTGCCAGCAGCTTTTACAGCCCGAGCTCCTACAATGAGCAGTTCTTC	CASSFYSPSSYNEQFF
TRBJ1-3	many	.	TRBV18	TGTGCCAGCTCCCCTCAAAACGGACGGTCCTCTGGAAACACCATATATTTT	CASSPQNGRSSGNTIYF
TRBJ2-3	few	.	TRBV9	TGTGCCAGCAGCGTAGCGGCTAGCGGCACAGATACGCAGTATTTT	CASSVAASGTDTQYF
TRBJ2-4	.	TRBD2	TRBV9	TGTGCCAGCTCTAGCGGAGTAGCCAAAAACATTCAGTACTTC	CASSSGVAKNIQYF